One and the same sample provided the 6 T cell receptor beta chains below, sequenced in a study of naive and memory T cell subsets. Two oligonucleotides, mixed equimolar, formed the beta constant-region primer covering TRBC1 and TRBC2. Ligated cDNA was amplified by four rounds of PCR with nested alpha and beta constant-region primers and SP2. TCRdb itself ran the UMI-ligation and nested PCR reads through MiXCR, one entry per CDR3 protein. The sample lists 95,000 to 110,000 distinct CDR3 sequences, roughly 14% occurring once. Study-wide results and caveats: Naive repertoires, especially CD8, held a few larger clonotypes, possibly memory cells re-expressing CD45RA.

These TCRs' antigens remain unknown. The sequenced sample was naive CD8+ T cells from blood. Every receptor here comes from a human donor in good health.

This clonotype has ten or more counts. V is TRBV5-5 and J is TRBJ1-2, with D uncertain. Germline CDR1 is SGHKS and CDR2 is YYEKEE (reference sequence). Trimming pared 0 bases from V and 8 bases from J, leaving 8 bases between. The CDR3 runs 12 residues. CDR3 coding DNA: TGTGCCAGCAGCTTGGATGGAGCCGGCTACACCTTC. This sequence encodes CASSLDGAGYTF.

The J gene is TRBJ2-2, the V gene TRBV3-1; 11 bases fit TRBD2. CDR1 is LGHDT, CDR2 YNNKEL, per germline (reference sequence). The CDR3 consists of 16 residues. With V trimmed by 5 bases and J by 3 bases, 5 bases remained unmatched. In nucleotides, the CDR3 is TGTGCCAGCAGCAAAAATAGCGGGAGGGACACCGGGGAGCTGTTTTTT. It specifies CASSKNSGRDTGELFF. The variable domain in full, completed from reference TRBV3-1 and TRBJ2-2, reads DTAVSQTPKYLVTQMGNDKSIKCEQNLGHDTMYWYKQDSKKFLKIMFSYNNKELIINETVPNRFSPKSPDKAHLNLHINSLELGDSAVYFCASSKNSGRDTGELFFGEGSRLTVL.

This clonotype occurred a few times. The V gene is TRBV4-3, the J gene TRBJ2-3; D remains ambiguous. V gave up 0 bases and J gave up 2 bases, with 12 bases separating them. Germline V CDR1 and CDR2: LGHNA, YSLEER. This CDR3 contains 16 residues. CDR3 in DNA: TGCGCCAGCAGCCAAGATGGTAGGGTCCCCACAGATACGCAGTATTTT. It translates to CASSQDGRVPTDTQYF.

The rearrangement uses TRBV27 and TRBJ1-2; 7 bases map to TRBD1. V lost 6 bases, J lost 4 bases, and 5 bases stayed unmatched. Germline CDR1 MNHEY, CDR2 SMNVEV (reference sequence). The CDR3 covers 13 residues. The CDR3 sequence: CASRRGPLYGYTF. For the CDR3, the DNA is TGTGCCAGCAGGAGGGGGCCCCTCTATGGCTACACCTTC.

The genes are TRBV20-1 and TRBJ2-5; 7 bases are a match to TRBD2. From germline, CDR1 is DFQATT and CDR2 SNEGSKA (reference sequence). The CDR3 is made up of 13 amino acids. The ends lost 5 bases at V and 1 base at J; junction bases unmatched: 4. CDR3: CSAFGLGQETQYF. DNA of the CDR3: TGCAGTGCTTTCGGACTAGGCCAAGAGACCCAGTACTTC.

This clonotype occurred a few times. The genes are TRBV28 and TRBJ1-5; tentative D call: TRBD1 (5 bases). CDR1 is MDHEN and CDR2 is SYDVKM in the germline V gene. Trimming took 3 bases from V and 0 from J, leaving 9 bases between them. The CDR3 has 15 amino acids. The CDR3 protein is CASSLEGISNQPQHF. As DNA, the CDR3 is TGTGCCAGCAGTTTGGAGGGGATTAGCAATCAGCCCCAGCATTTT.